The next 18 T cell receptor beta chains were all read from a single sample in a study of technical replicates of blood from a handful of donors. The assay was immunoSEQ multiplex PCR, and TCRdb's table has in-frame clones only and misses some. The data contain 70,000 to 85,000 clones, 97% of them seen just once; the ten biggest clones take up less than 0.2%. Material for sequencing was T cells isolated from PBMCs. Source of these receptors: a human donor in good health.

This clone was seen a single time. V gene TRBV7-6 combines with J gene TRBJ2-5, with TRBD2 as a possible D gene (5 bases). This CDR3 has 15 amino acids. The V gene lost 3 bases and the J gene lost 4 bases, with 15 bases spanning the gap. Germline V lookup: CDR1 SGHVS, CDR2 FNYEAQ. The CDR3 loop reads CASSFIAGGGETQYF. The DNA for the CDR3 is TGTGCCAGCAGCTTTATAGCAGGAGGCGGAGAGACCCAGTACTTC.

The chain is built from TRBV4-1 and TRBJ2-5; tentatively, D is TRBD1 (5 bases). There are 14 residues in the CDR3. Germline CDR1 MGHRA, CDR2 YSYEKL. V dropped 1 base and J dropped 1 base, with 7 bases sitting between them. CDR3 sequence reads: CASSQGRVQETQYF. CDR3 nucleotides: TGCGCCAGCAGCCAAGGCAGGGTCCAAGAGACCCAGTACTTC.

The chain joins TRBV29-1 to TRBJ1-3; no firm D call. V was shortened by 4 bases and J by 0 bases, with 10 bases between the two germline ends. CDR1 and CDR2 from the germline V gene are SQVTM and ANQGSEA. This CDR3 has 14 amino acids. The CDR3 bases are TGCAGCGTTGCGGCGGATTCCTCTGGAAACACCATATATTTT. Protein product: CSVAADSSGNTIYF.

The chain couples TRBV25-1 to TRBJ1-2, with unresolved D. This CDR3 has 13 amino acids. V shed 5 bases and J shed 2 bases, with 9 bases lying between them. Per the germline V gene, CDR1 is MGHDK and CDR2 is SYGVNS. Written as DNA, the CDR3 is TGTGCCAGCAGTATAAACAACAACTATGGCTACACCTTC. It specifies CASSINNNYGYTF.

The chain joins TRBV10-3 to TRBJ2-1, with 9 bases lining up with TRBD1. The germline V gene has CDR1 ENHRY and CDR2 SYGVKD. The CDR3 is 18 amino acids. J lost 1 base, V lost 4 bases, and 11 bases had no gene match. The CDR3 here is CAISGKGQGRGSYNEQFF. The CDR3 bases are TGTGCCATCAGTGGGAAGGGACAGGGACGAGGGTCCTACAATGAGCAGTTCTTC.

This chain connects TRBV19 to TRBJ2-7, with 14 bases matching TRBD2. This CDR3 is 21 amino acids long. Trimming removed 6 bases from V and 4 bases from J; junction bases left unmatched: 23. In germline, CDR1 is LNHDA, CDR2 SQIVND (reference sequence). The CDR3 loop is CASRPGRRTSGRIIEEYEQYF. Written as DNA, the CDR3 is TGTGCCAGTAGACCGGGACGCCGGACTAGCGGGAGGATCATTGAAGAGTACGAGCAGTACTTC.

The rearrangement joins TRBV27 to TRBJ1-5; D remains ambiguous. The CDR3 extends over 15 amino acids. Between the trimmed V and J ends, which lost 2 bases and 0 bases, there was a span of 8 bases. Germline loops: CDR1 MNHEY, CDR2 SMNVEV (reference sequence). The DNA for the CDR3 is TGTGCCAGCAGTTTAAACAGTTATAGCAATCAGCCCCAGCATTTT. This encodes CASSLNSYSNQPQHF.

The V and J genes are TRBV5-1 and TRBJ1-2; 7 bases line up with TRBD1. Germline CDR1 and CDR2: SGHRS and YFSETQ. V was clipped by 6 bases and J by 6 bases; unmatched bases: 8. The CDR3 is made up of 13 amino acids. Here the CDR3 DNA reads TGCGCCAGCAACGTGAGAGGGGGCAATGGCTACACCTTC. Encoded protein: CASNVRGGNGYTF.

The chain recombines TRBV7-6 with TRBJ2-1, with a tentative D call TRBD2 (5 bases). The V gene's germline CDR1 is SGHVS and CDR2 FNYEAQ. The V end was cut by 1 base, the J end by 2 bases, with 12 bases between. The CDR3 runs 16 residues. CDR3: CASSLVSSGTYNEQFF. The CDR3 nucleotides are TGTGCCAGCAGCTTAGTATCCAGCGGAACCTACAATGAGCAGTTCTTC.

The chain uses TRBV6-5 and TRBJ1-2; D not certain. The germline CDR1 and CDR2 sequences are MNHEY and SVGAGI. Trimming took 6 bases from V and 2 from J, leaving 13 bases between them. This CDR3 region has 14 residues. This chain's CDR3 is CASSPGWNNYGYTF. The CDR3, as DNA: TGTGCCAGCAGCCCCGGGTGGAACAACTATGGCTACACCTTC.

This chain connects TRBV19 to TRBJ1-1; possibly TRBD1 for D (5 bases). V was pared by 0 bases and J by 1 base, with 9 bases between. Per germline, CDR1 LNHDA and CDR2 SQIVND (reference sequence). This CDR3 region has 15 residues. The CDR3 here is CASSIERGQNTEAFF. The CDR3 nucleotides are TGTGCCAGTAGTATAGAGAGAGGACAGAACACTGAAGCTTTCTTT.

This clone was seen once. The chain combines TRBV29-1 with TRBJ2-7, with a tentative D call TRBD2 (5 bases). Trimming stripped 5 bases from V and 3 bases from J, with 11 bases between. CDR1 is SQVTM, CDR2 ANQGSEA, per germline. The CDR3 totals 12 residues. The CDR3 loop is CSVMQEDYEQYF. CDR3 bases: TGCAGCGTTATGCAGGAGGACTACGAGCAGTACTTC.

The chain employs TRBV27 and TRBJ2-7; 7 nucleotides line up with TRBD1. Trimming took 6 bases from V and 2 from J; bases not matched to a gene: 13. This CDR3 is 16 amino acids long. Germline-derived CDR1 and CDR2 are MNHEY and SMNVEV (reference sequence). The CDR3 loop reads CASRPRGSSQTYEQYF. Here the CDR3 DNA reads TGTGCCAGCAGACCCAGGGGGTCATCTCAGACCTACGAGCAGTACTTC.

V and J are TRBV2 and TRBJ2-5; 7 bases line up with TRBD2. J was trimmed by 0 bases and V by 7 bases; bases with no gene match: 2. This CDR3 spans 13 amino acids. Per germline, CDR1 SNHLY and CDR2 FYNNEI. The CDR3, as DNA: TGTGCCAGCACAGGGACTAACCAAGAGACCCAGTACTTC. Encoded protein: CASTGTNQETQYF. Complete variable domain (other parts from reference TRBV2 and TRBJ2-5): EPEVTQTPSHQVTQMGQEVILRCVPISNHLYFYWYRQILGQKVEFLVSFYNNEISEKSEIFDDQFSVERPDGSNFTLKIRSTKLEDSAMYFCASTGTNQETQYFGPGTRLLVL.

The rearrangement uses TRBV5-1 and TRBJ2-7; D remains ambiguous. This CDR3 region has 14 residues. Trimming removed 0 bases from V and 3 bases from J, with 10 bases in between. Germline V lookup: CDR1 SGHRS, CDR2 YFSETQ. The CDR3 DNA reads as TGCGCCAGCAGCTTGGACGGGTACGGCTACGAGCAGTACTTC. Its translation: CASSLDGYGYEQYF.

The genes are TRBV6-1 and TRBJ2-7; the D gene is possibly TRBD2 (6 bases). Per the germline V gene, CDR1 is MNHNS and CDR2 is SASEGT. This CDR3 is built from 13 residues. V was cut by 1 base and J by 3 bases, with 7 bases left in between. Written as DNA, the CDR3 is TGTGCCAGCAGTGAAGTGGAGGGCTACGAGCAGTACTTC. It is translated as CASSEVEGYEQYF.

The chain uses TRBV15 and TRBJ2-7, with 7 bases that match TRBD2. Germline values: CDR1 LNHNV, CDR2 YYDKDF (reference sequence). This CDR3 has 16 amino acids. The J segment lost 2 bases and the V segment lost 3 bases, leaving 10 bases of the junction unmatched. CDR3 DNA sequence: TGTGCCACCAGCAGCGGGAGGCTAGCGCACACCTACGAGCAGTACTTC. Residues: CATSSGRLAHTYEQYF.

V gene TRBV15 combines with J gene TRBJ1-2, with 7 positions matching TRBD1. This CDR3 spans 19 amino acids. The V segment lost 5 bases and the J segment 0 bases; nucleotides outside the gene matches: 18. Germline lookup yields CDR1 LNHNV and CDR2 YYDKDF (reference sequence). In nucleotides, the CDR3 is TGTGCCACCAGCCCTGGAGACAGGGAAGAGAAAGGGTCTAACTATGGCTACACCTTC. It is translated as CATSPGDREEKGSNYGYTF.